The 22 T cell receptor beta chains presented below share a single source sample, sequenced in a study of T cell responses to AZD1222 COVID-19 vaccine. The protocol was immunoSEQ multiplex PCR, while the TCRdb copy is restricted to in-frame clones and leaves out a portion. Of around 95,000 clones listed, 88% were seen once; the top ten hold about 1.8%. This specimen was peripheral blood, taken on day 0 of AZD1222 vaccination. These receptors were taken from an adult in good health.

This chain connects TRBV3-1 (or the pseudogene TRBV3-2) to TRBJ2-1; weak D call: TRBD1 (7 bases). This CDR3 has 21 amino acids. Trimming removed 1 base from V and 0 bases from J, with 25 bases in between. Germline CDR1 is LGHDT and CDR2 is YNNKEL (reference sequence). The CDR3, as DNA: TGTGCCAGCAGCCAAGGCAGGGGGAATCGTCGGCGGGATCTCTCCTACAATGAGCAGTTCTTC. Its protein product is CASSQGRGNRRRDLSYNEQFF.

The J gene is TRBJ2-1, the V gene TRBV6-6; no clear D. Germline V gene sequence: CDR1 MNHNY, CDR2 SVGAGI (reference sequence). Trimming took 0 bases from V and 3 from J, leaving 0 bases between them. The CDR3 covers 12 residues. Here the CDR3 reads CASSYSYNEQFF. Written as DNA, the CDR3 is TGTGCCAGCAGTTACTCCTACAATGAGCAGTTCTTC.

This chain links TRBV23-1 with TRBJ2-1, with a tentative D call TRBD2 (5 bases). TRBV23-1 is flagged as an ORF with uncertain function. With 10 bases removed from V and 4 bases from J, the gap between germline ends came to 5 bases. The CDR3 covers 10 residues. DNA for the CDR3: TGCGCCAAGCGGTACAATGAGCAGTTCTTC. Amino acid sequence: CAKRYNEQFF.

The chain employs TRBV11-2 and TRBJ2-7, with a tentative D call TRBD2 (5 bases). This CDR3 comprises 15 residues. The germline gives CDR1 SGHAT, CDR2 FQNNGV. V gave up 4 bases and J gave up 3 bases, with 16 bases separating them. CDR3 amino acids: CASSSIRGPVYEQYF. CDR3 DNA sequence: TGTGCCAGCAGCTCCATCCGGGGTCCTGTCTACGAGCAGTACTTC.

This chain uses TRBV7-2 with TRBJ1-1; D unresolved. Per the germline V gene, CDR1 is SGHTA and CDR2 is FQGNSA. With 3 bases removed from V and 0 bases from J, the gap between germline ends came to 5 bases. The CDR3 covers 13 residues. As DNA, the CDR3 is TGTGCCAGCAGCTTTACCATGAACACTGAAGCTTTCTTT. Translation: CASSFTMNTEAFF.

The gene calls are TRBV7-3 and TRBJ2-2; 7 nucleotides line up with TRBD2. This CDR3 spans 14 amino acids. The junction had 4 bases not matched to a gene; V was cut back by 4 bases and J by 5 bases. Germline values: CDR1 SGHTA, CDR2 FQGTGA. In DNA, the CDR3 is TGTGCCAGCAGCTCGGGACTACTTACCGGGGAGCTGTTTTTT. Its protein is CASSSGLLTGELFF.

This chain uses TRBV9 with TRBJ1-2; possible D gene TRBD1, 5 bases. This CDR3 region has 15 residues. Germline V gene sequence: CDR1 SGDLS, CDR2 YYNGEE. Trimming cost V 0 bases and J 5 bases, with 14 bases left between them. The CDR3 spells CASSVGGGHRYGYTF. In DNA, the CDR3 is TGTGCCAGCAGCGTAGGTGGAGGACACCGGTATGGCTACACCTTC.

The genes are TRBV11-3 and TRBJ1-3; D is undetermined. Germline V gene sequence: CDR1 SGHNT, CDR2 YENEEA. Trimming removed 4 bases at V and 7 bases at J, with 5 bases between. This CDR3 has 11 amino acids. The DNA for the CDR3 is TGTGCCAGCAGCTATGGGAACACCATATATTTT. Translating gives CASSYGNTIYF.

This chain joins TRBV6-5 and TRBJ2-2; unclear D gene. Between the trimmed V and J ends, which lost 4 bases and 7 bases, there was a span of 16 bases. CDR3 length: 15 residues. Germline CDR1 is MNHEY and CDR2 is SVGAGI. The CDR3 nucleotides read TGTGCCAGCAGTTGGGTTAGCATCAGACACGGGGAGCTGTTTTTT. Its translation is CASSWVSIRHGELFF.

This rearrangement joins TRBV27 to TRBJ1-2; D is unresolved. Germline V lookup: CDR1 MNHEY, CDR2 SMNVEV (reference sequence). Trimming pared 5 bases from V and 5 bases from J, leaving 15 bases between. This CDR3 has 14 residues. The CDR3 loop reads CASSPAPLSYGYTF. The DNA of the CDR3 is TGTGCCAGCAGTCCAGCCCCCCTATCGTATGGCTACACCTTC.

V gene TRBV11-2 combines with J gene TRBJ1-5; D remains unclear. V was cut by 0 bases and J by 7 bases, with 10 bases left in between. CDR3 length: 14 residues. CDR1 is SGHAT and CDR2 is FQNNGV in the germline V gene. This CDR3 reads CASSLDHPAQPQHF. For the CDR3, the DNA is TGTGCCAGCAGCTTAGATCACCCGGCCCAGCCCCAGCATTTT.

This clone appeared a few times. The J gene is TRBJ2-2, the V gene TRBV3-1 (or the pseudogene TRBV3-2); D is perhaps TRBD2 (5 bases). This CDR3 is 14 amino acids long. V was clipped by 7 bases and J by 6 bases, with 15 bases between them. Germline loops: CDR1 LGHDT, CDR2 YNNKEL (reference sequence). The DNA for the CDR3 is TGTGCCAGCACCGCCCGAGGGATCCCCGGGGAGCTGTTTTTT. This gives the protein CASTARGIPGELFF.

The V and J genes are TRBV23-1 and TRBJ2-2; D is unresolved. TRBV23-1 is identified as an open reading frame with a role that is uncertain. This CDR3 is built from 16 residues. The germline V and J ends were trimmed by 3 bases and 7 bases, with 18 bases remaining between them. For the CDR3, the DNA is TGCGCCAGCAGTCACCCAGACCGAGCATGGGGCGGGGAGCTGTTTTTT. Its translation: CASSHPDRAWGGELFF.

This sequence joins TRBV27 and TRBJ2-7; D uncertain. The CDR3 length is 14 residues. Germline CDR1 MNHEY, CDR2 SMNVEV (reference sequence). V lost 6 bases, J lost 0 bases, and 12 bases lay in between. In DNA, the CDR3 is TGTGCCAGCAGCCCAGGCTTTAACTCCTACGAGCAGTACTTC. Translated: CASSPGFNSYEQYF.

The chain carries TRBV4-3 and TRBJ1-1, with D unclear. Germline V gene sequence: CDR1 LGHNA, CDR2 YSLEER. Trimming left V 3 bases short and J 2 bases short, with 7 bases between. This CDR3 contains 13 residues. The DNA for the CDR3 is TGCGCCAGCAGCCAGGGTCGAAACACTGAAGCTTTCTTT. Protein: CASSQGRNTEAFF.

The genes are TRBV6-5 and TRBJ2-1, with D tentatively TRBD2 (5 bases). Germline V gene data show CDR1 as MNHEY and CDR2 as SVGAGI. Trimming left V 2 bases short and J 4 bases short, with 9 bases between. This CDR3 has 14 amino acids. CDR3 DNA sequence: TGTGCCAGCAGTTACGCAAGCGGTTACAATGAGCAGTTCTTC. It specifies CASSYASGYNEQFF.

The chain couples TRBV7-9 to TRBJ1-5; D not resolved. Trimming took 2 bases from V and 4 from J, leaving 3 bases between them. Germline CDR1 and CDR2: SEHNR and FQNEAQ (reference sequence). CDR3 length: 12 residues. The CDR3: CASSLPNQPQHF. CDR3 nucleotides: TGTGCCAGCAGCTTACCGAATCAGCCCCAGCATTTT.

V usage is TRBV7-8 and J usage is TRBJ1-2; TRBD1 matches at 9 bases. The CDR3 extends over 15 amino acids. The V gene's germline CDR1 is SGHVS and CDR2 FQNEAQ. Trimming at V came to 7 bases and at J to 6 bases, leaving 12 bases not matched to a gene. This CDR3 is CASTSLKDRGNGYTF. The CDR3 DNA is TGTGCCAGCACCAGTCTGAAGGACAGGGGAAATGGCTACACCTTC.

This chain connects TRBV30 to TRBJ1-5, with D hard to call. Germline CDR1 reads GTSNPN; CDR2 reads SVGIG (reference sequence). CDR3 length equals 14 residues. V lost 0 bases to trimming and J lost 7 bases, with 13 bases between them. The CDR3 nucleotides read TGTGCCTGGAGTGTAATGGGAGGAGGCCAGCCCCAGCATTTT. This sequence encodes CAWSVMGGGQPQHF. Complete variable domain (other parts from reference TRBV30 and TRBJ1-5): SQTIHQWPATLVQPVGSPLSLECTVEGTSNPNLYWYRQAAGRGLQLLFYSVGIGQISSEVPQNLSASRPQDRQFILSSKKLLLSDSGFYLCAWSVMGGGQPQHFGDGTRLSIL.

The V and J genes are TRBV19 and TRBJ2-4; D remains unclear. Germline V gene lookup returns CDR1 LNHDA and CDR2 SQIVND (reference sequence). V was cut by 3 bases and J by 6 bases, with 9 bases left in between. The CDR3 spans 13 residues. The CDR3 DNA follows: TGTGCCAGTAGTATGTCCTGGATAAACATTCAGTACTTC. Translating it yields CASSMSWINIQYF.

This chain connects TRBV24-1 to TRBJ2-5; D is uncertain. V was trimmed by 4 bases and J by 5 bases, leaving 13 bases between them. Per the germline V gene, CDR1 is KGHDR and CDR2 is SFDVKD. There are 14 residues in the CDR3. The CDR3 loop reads CATSDTILAETQYF. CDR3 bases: TGTGCCACCAGTGACACAATCCTCGCGGAGACCCAGTACTTC.

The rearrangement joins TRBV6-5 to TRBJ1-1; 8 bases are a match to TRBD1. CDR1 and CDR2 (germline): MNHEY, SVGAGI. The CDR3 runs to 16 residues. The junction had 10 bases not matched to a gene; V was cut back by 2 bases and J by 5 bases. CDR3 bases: TGTGCCAGCAGTTACGGATCAGGGGGCGCGGGTACTGAAGCTTTCTTT. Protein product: CASSYGSGGAGTEAFF.